The subject of this entry is one T cell receptor (beta chain). Next came a second PCR, run for 7 to 11 cycles, which used a sample-barcoded 5' primer along with a J-beta primer mix. MiXCR, run by TCRdb on the 5' RACE reads, gives a single entry per CDR3 protein. The sample includes 600,000 to 1,000,000 distinct CDR3 sequences, roughly 64% of them seen just once. The data derive from a study of blood T cells in healthy people across ages. The sequence came from a young man in good health. The sequencing input was blood.

The CDR3 sequence is CASSLGDGTPQYF. As DNA, the CDR3 is TGTGCCAGCAGCTTAGGAGACGGGACCCCGCAGTACTTC. This chain uses TRBV7-9 with TRBJ2-7; D possibly uses TRBD1 or TRBD2 (5 bases each). Germline V CDR1 and CDR2: SEHNR, FQNEAQ (reference sequence). The CDR3 runs 13 residues. With 1 base removed from V and 9 bases from J, the gap between germline ends came to 13 bases. Complete variable domain (other parts from reference TRBV7-9 and TRBJ2-7): DTGVSQNPRHKITKRGQNVTFRCDPISEHNRLYWYRQTLGQGPEFLTYFQNEAQLEKSRLLSDRFSAERPKGSFSTLEIQRTEQGDSAMYLCASSLGDGTPQYFGPGTRLTVT.